This T cell receptor (beta chain) was captured by sequencing in a study of PD-L1 blockade in urothelial cancer. Whole-study context: Researchers looked at the blood 3 weeks (second dose) and 6 weeks after treatment began. Counts from blood samples showed a median of 141,255 T cells. Study findings and constraints: Tumor-associated TCR clones expanded more in blood at 3 weeks in patients with durable benefit.

Time point indicated: pretreatment peripheral blood. The CDR3 consists of 17 residues. J gave up 6 bases and V 3 bases, and 6 bases lay outside the gene matches. Germline V gives CDR1 SNHLY, CDR2 FYNNEI. Measured with immunoSEQ multiplex PCR; TCRdb has only the in-frame clones, and not every one. The sample includes some 45,000 clones, over 75% seen only once; the top ten take 20% to 25%. Regarding this clone: Its antigen is currently unknown.

This clonotype was obtained from a donor over 35 with urothelial cancer. The sample here was PBMCs, taken around atezolizumab (anti-PD-L1) treatment. The chain is built from TRBV2 and TRBJ2-1; TRBD2 matches 15 bases. The CDR3 region is CASSDGTSGRWVNEQFF. In nucleotides, the CDR3 is TGTGCCAGCAGTGATGGGACTAGCGGGAGGTGGGTCAATGAGCAGTTCTTC.